Each of the 17 T cell receptor beta chains below was sequenced from the same sample in a study of cytomegalovirus exposure and HLA in healthy donors. Researchers ran the PCR with 60 Vbeta and 13 Jbeta primers. The protocol was immunoSEQ multiplex PCR, while the TCRdb copy is restricted to in-frame clones and leaves out a portion. The sample lists over 90,000 clones, roughly 79% occurring once. Material: PBMCs. The receptors shown here come from a middle-aged man in good health and CMV-seropositive.

The J gene is TRBJ2-1, the V gene TRBV27; D not certain. V was cut by 6 bases and J by 1 base, with 10 bases left in between. This CDR3 is 14 amino acids long. The germline CDR1 and CDR2 sequences are MNHEY and SMNVEV (reference sequence). CDR3 residues: CASRPPASYNEQFF. Here the CDR3 DNA reads TGTGCCAGCAGACCCCCCGCGTCCTACAATGAGCAGTTCTTC.

The chain is built from TRBV19 and TRBJ2-3, with TRBD2 matching 8 bases. Trimming at V came to 4 bases and at J to 5 bases, leaving 11 bases not matched to a gene. Germline V gene sequence: CDR1 LNHDA, CDR2 SQIVND (reference sequence). The length of the CDR3 is 16 residues. Here the CDR3 reads CASSTRSGLGVDTQYF. CDR3 DNA sequence: TGTGCCAGTAGTACCCGATCGGGACTAGGAGTAGATACGCAGTATTTT. Supplemented by reference TRBV19 and TRBJ2-3, the full variable domain reads DGGITQSPKYLFRKEGQNVTLSCEQNLNHDAMYWYRQDPGQGLRLIYYSQIVNDFQKGDIAEGYSVSREKKESFPLTVTSAQKNPTAFYLCASSTRSGLGVDTQYFGPGTRLTVL.

This sequence joins TRBV4-2 and TRBJ1-5, with D perhaps TRBD1 (5 bases). This CDR3 has 17 residues. Germline V lookup: CDR1 LGHNA, CDR2 YNFKEQ. Trimming stripped 0 bases from V and 2 bases from J, with 14 bases between. Here the CDR3 reads CASSQDQGGQGNQPQHF. CDR3 DNA sequence: TGTGCCAGCAGCCAAGATCAGGGAGGACAAGGCAATCAGCCCCAGCATTTT.

This rearrangement joins TRBV7-2 to TRBJ2-5; D gene ambiguous. This CDR3 has 15 amino acids. Germline-derived CDR1 and CDR2 are SGHTA and FQGNSA. The ends were cut back, 1 base at V and 5 bases at J, with 14 bases in the middle. As DNA, the CDR3 is TGTGCCAGCAGCTTAGTTGTACTCTTTCCGGAGACCCAGTACTTC. Translating gives CASSLVVLFPETQYF.

This chain links TRBV29-1 with TRBJ2-1; weak D call: TRBD1 (6 bases). Trimming shortened V by 1 base and J by 5 bases, and 9 bases separated the two germline ends. There are 13 residues in the CDR3. The V gene's germline CDR1 is SQVTM and CDR2 ANQGSEA. The CDR3 region is CSVEGQEDNEQFF. The DNA of the CDR3 is TGCAGCGTTGAAGGACAGGAAGACAATGAGCAGTTCTTC.

This clone was picked up a small number of times. The V call is TRBV19, the J call TRBJ2-1; a weak D match, TRBD2 (6 bases). The V end lost 0 bases, the J end lost 15 bases, and 15 bases lay between the germline ends. The CDR3 has 13 residues. The germline gives CDR1 LNHDA, CDR2 SQIVND (reference sequence). The CDR3: CASSIDLWGVGFF. For the CDR3, the DNA is TGTGCCAGTAGTATAGATCTATGGGGGGTAGGGTTCTTC. Full variable domain (rest looked up from reference TRBV19 and TRBJ2-1): DGGITQSPKYLFRKEGQNVTLSCEQNLNHDAMYWYRQDPGQGLRLIYYSQIVNDFQKGDIAEGYSVSREKKESFPLTVTSAQKNPTAFYLCASSIDLWGVGFFGPGTRLTVL.

This clone was counted a single time. V is TRBV5-4 and J is TRBJ2-1, with 7 bases lining up with TRBD1. After removal of 3 bases from V and 0 bases from J, the junction contained 3 bases not matched to a gene. Germline V gene sequence: CDR1 SGHNT, CDR2 YYREEE (reference sequence). This CDR3 contains 15 residues. CDR3 loop: CASSSPGGSYNEQFF. In DNA form, the CDR3 reads TGTGCCAGCAGCTCTCCAGGGGGCTCCTACAATGAGCAGTTCTTC.

The J gene is TRBJ2-3, the V gene TRBV7-7; D not resolved. Germline CDR1 is SSHAT and CDR2 is FNYEAQ (reference sequence). This CDR3 has 13 residues. Deletions cut 5 bases from V and 5 bases from J, with 11 bases between. The CDR3 reads CASSLTEEDTQYF. As DNA, the CDR3 is TGTGCCAGCAGCCTGACTGAGGAAGATACGCAGTATTTT.

The chain combines TRBV27 with TRBJ1-2; 7 bases align to TRBD1. Germline V gene sequence: CDR1 MNHEY, CDR2 SMNVEV (reference sequence). Unmatched junction bases numbered 4, after V lost 5 bases and J lost 4 bases. The CDR3 runs 13 residues. CDR3 amino acids: CASSPQGSYGYTF. CDR3 coding DNA: TGTGCCAGCAGTCCACAGGGGTCCTATGGCTACACCTTC.

The V gene is TRBV6-5, the J gene TRBJ1-1; no clear D. Germline values: CDR1 MNHEY, CDR2 SVGAGI. This CDR3 contains 13 residues. V lost 5 bases and J 1 base, leaving 8 bases between the germline ends. The CDR3 here is CASSPTENTEAFF. The CDR3 coding sequence is TGTGCCAGCAGTCCCACTGAGAACACTGAAGCTTTCTTT.

V is TRBV5-1 and J is TRBJ2-7; 11 bases fit TRBD1. The V gene's germline CDR1 is SGHRS and CDR2 YFSETQ. V lost 3 bases and J lost 5; bases outside the gene matches: 4. This CDR3 region has 14 residues. The CDR3 sequence is CASSSGTGGDEQYF. CDR3 DNA: TGCGCCAGCAGCTCCGGGACAGGGGGGGACGAGCAGTACTTC.

This rearrangement joins TRBV7-6 to TRBJ2-5; the match to TRBD1 covers 12 bases. Germline V gene sequence: CDR1 SGHVS, CDR2 FNYEAQ. Trimming at V came to 0 bases and at J to 5 bases, leaving 4 bases not matched to a gene. The CDR3 sequence is 16 residues long. In nucleotides, the CDR3 is TGTGCCAGCAGCTTAGCGGGGACAGGGGGCCTCGAGACCCAGTACTTC. Residues: CASSLAGTGGLETQYF.

The rearrangement links TRBV5-1 to TRBJ2-7; 7 nucleotides align to TRBD1. CDR3 length equals 17 residues. Germline V gives CDR1 SGHRS, CDR2 YFSETQ. With V trimmed by 4 bases and J by 1 base, 14 bases remained unmatched. CDR3: CASSQARDSISSYEQYF. As DNA, the CDR3 is TGCGCCAGCAGCCAAGCCCGGGACAGTATTAGTTCCTACGAGCAGTACTTC.

This sequence joins TRBV18 and TRBJ2-7; TRBD2 aligns across 7 bases. The CDR3 is 17 residues long. V trimming: 0 bases; J trimming: 4 bases; junction bases outside the gene matches: 12. Germline V lookup: CDR1 KGHSH, CDR2 LQKENI. The CDR3 spells CASSPPDGGGPFYEQYF. CDR3 bases: TGTGCCAGCTCACCACCTGATGGGGGAGGGCCATTTTACGAGCAGTACTTC.

This rearrangement joins TRBV5-6 to TRBJ1-4, with 9 bases that match TRBD1. CDR3 size: 15 residues. The V segment lost 1 base and the J segment 5 bases; nucleotides outside the gene matches: 3. Germline-derived CDR1 and CDR2 are SGHDT and YYEEEE. Here the CDR3 reads CASSLWGQGNEKLFF. CDR3 in DNA: TGTGCCAGCAGCTTGTGGGGACAGGGAAATGAAAAACTGTTTTTT.

This clone was found a few times. The chain links TRBV19 to TRBJ2-3, with TRBD2 matching 7 bases. This CDR3 contains 14 residues. Germline V CDR1 and CDR2: LNHDA, SQIVND (reference sequence). V lost 7 bases, J lost 3 bases, and 7 bases stayed unmatched. The CDR3 nucleotides read TGTGCCAGTACCACCGGGGAGGGTACAGATACGCAGTATTTT. As protein: CASTTGEGTDTQYF.

The chain is built from TRBV5-6 and TRBJ2-1; 10 nucleotides align to TRBD1. Per germline, CDR1 SGHDT and CDR2 YYEEEE. There are 12 residues in the CDR3. V trimming: 5 bases; J trimming: 9 bases; junction bases outside the gene matches: 2. In DNA, the CDR3 is TGTGCCAGCAGAGGACAGGGGGTTGAGCAGTTCTTC. It codes for CASRGQGVEQFF.